A single sample gave rise to the 14 T cell receptor beta chains below, sequenced in a study of blood T cell repertoires in COVID-19. Sequencing used immunoSEQ multiplex PCR; TCRdb keeps in-frame clones, though not all of them. The sample contains about 210,000 clones, around four fifths of which appear only once. What was sequenced was peripheral blood. These receptors originate from a woman at least 80 years old with COVID-19, enrolled during active disease.

V usage is TRBV15 and J usage is TRBJ1-4, with 12 nucleotides matching TRBD1. Unmatched junction bases numbered 7, after V lost 1 base and J lost 1 base. This CDR3 is built from 19 residues. The V gene's germline CDR1 is LNHNV and CDR2 YYDKDF (reference sequence). The CDR3 DNA reads TGTGCCACCAGCAGAGGGGACAGGGGGCCATTGGGAACTAATGAAAAACTGTTTTTT. Translated: CATSRGDRGPLGTNEKLFF.

This chain uses TRBV4-2 with TRBJ2-5; no definite D call. V was shortened by 2 bases and J by 5 bases, with 6 bases between the two germline ends. Germline loops: CDR1 LGHNA, CDR2 YNFKEQ. CDR3 length: 12 residues. This chain's CDR3 is CASSQLGETQYF. The CDR3 nucleotides are TGTGCCAGCAGCCAATTGGGCGAGACCCAGTACTTC.

The rearrangement joins TRBV7-2 to TRBJ2-1, with 7 bases lining up with TRBD1. CDR3 length equals 12 residues. Germline trimming cut 5 bases from V and 6 bases from J; bases unmatched to any gene: 1. Germline CDR1 reads SGHTA; CDR2 reads FQGNSA. CDR3 region: CASSRQGNEQFF. The CDR3 DNA is TGTGCCAGCAGCAGACAGGGCAATGAGCAGTTCTTC. Filled out from reference TRBV7-2 and TRBJ2-1, the complete variable domain reads GAGVSQSPSNKVTEKGKDVELRCDPISGHTALYWYRQSLGQGLEFLIYFQGNSAPDKSGLPSDRFSAERTGGSVSTLTIQRTQQEDSAVYLCASSRQGNEQFFGPGTRLTVL.

This chain links TRBV3-1 (or the pseudogene TRBV3-2) with TRBJ2-5, with 7 bases that match TRBD2. The germline CDR1 and CDR2 sequences are LGHDT and YNNKEL (reference sequence). After removal of 4 bases from V and 5 bases from J, the junction contained 10 bases not matched to a gene. The CDR3 has 15 amino acids. The DNA of the CDR3 is TGTGCCAGCAGCCTCTCCGCGGGGGTTGGGGAGACCCAGTACTTC. Its translation: CASSLSAGVGETQYF.

The J gene is TRBJ2-2, the V gene TRBV7-2; 15 nucleotides align to TRBD2. The CDR3 is 17 residues long. The ends lost 3 bases at V and 5 bases at J; junction bases unmatched: 4. Germline CDR1 and CDR2: SGHTA and FQGNSA. CDR3 sequence (DNA): TGTGCCAGCAGCTTTCCGGGACTAGCGGGGGGAACCGGGGAGCTGTTTTTT. Amino acids: CASSFPGLAGGTGELFF.

The genes are TRBV6-5 and TRBJ2-5, with D perhaps TRBD1 (5 bases). The germline CDR1 and CDR2 sequences are MNHEY and SVGAGI. Trimming shortened V by 2 bases and J by 5 bases, and 12 bases separated the two germline ends. The CDR3 has 14 amino acids. The CDR3 spells CASSYGQVRETQYF. The CDR3 coding sequence is TGTGCCAGCAGTTACGGACAAGTAAGGGAGACCCAGTACTTC.

The rearrangement uses TRBV7-9 and TRBJ2-3, with 11 positions matching TRBD2. V lost 5 bases, J lost 1 base, and 8 bases stayed unmatched. Germline lookup yields CDR1 SEHNR and CDR2 FQNEAQ (reference sequence). There are 17 residues in the CDR3. CDR3 loop: CASSITSGGGGTDTQYF. In DNA form, the CDR3 reads TGTGCCAGCAGCATAACTAGCGGGGGAGGCGGCACAGATACGCAGTATTTT.

The genes are TRBV29-1 and TRBJ1-1; 12 bases are shared with TRBD1. CDR3 length: 17 amino acids. Germline V CDR1 and CDR2: SQVTM, ANQGSEA. The trim removed 6 bases at V and 5 bases at J, leaving 16 bases unmatched. The CDR3 bases are TGCAGCGTCGGAGGTGTAGGGACAGGGGGCTCGTCGACTGAAGCTTTCTTT. Translated: CSVGGVGTGGSSTEAFF.

There are a few counts of this clone. The same CDR3 can be traced to other DNA sequences in this sample. The chain employs TRBV10-3 and TRBJ1-1; TRBD1 matches 9 bases. Unmatched junction bases numbered 4, after V lost 6 bases and J lost 2 bases. The CDR3 totals 14 residues. Germline loops: CDR1 ENHRY, CDR2 SYGVKD. CDR3 coding DNA: TGTGCCATCAGCACTACAGGGGGCAACACTGAAGCTTTCTTT. Residues: CAISTTGGNTEAFF.

A single count supports this clone. This chain links TRBV28 with TRBJ1-2, with D tentatively TRBD1 (6 bases). Trimming shortened V by 3 bases and J by 5 bases, and 10 bases separated the two germline ends. Germline CDR1 is MDHEN and CDR2 is SYDVKM. The CDR3 is 13 amino acids. Written as DNA, the CDR3 is TGTGCCAGCAGTTTTACTCAGGGGTATGGCTACACCTTC. It encodes CASSFTQGYGYTF.

This clone appeared a single time. The chain employs TRBV2 and TRBJ2-7, with D hard to call. The CDR3 is 11 residues long. V dropped 4 bases and J dropped 3 bases, with 4 bases sitting between them. The V gene's germline CDR1 is SNHLY and CDR2 FYNNEI. The CDR3 loop reads CASSAHYEQYV. The CDR3 DNA reads as TGTGCCAGCAGTGCACACTACGAGCAGTACGTC.

The genes are TRBV30 and TRBJ1-1, with TRBD1 matching 7 bases. The V and J ends lost 4 bases and 11 bases, in that order; junction bases with no gene match: 16. The CDR3 loop spans 14 amino acids. Per the germline V gene, CDR1 is GTSNPN and CDR2 is SVGIG (reference sequence). The CDR3: CAWTPGPRQGTAFF. The CDR3 DNA follows: TGTGCCTGGACCCCCGGCCCGAGACAGGGCACGGCTTTCTTT.

J is TRBJ2-3 and V is TRBV27; TRBD2 is a possible D gene (6 bases). This CDR3 comprises 14 residues. CDR1 is MNHEY and CDR2 is SMNVEV in the germline V gene (reference sequence). Trimming shortened V by 2 bases and J by 5 bases, and 11 bases separated the two germline ends. CDR3 nucleotide sequence: TGTGCCAGCAGTTTACGGCAGGGAGGAGATACGCAGTATTTT. Amino acids: CASSLRQGGDTQYF.

The genes are TRBV6-5 and TRBJ1-2; no firm D call. The V gene lost 7 bases and the J gene lost 0 bases, with 12 bases spanning the gap. The CDR3 totals 14 residues. Germline V gives CDR1 MNHEY, CDR2 SVGAGI. The chain's CDR3 is CASNRGRANYGYTF. The CDR3 DNA is TGTGCCAGCAACCGAGGGAGGGCTAACTATGGCTACACCTTC.